These 15 T cell receptor beta chains came from one sample sequenced in a study of shared clonotypes between healthy human individuals. TCRdb's table, derived via immunoSEQ multiplex PCR, lists solely in-frame clones and lacks some. The repertoire holds over 1.5 million clones, with roughly 98% as singletons. The sequenced sample was naive CD4+ T cells sorted from blood. Subset indicated: CD45RA+ positively selected. These receptors all come from a man aged 25-40 years in good health.

This clone was seen only once. The chain combines TRBV11-3 with TRBJ2-2; 9 bases are a match to TRBD2. V lost 5 bases, J lost 11 bases, and 9 bases stayed unmatched. CDR3 length equals 14 residues. Germline CDR1 SGHNT, CDR2 YENEEA. CDR3 bases: TGTGCCAGCAGCCCGGGACTAGCAGACGGCGAGCTGTTTTTT. Translating gives CASSPGLADGELFF.

The V and J genes are TRBV5-1 and TRBJ2-5, with D hard to call. V was trimmed by 0 bases and J by 1 base, leaving 10 bases between them. The germline V gene encodes CDR1 SGHRS and CDR2 YFSETQ. The CDR3 spans 15 residues. CDR3 protein: CASSLAGPSQETQYF. Here the CDR3 DNA reads TGCGCCAGCAGCTTGGCTGGTCCTTCCCAAGAGACCCAGTACTTC.

V usage is TRBV28 and J usage is TRBJ2-1; D may be TRBD1 or TRBD2 (6 bases each). Trimming shortened V by 4 bases and J by 7 bases, and 26 bases separated the two germline ends. This CDR3 comprises 18 residues. CDR1 and CDR2 from the germline V gene are MDHEN and SYDVKM. This CDR3 is CASSSGGPLGQAWNEQFF. CDR3 nucleotides: TGTGCCAGCAGTTCTGGGGGGCCCCTGGGGCAGGCCTGGAATGAGCAGTTCTTC.

The chain carries TRBV19 and TRBJ2-3; the D gene is possibly TRBD2 (5 bases). CDR3 size: 14 residues. V shed 6 bases and J shed 0 bases, with 10 bases lying between them. Per germline, CDR1 LNHDA and CDR2 SQIVND (reference sequence). The CDR3 DNA follows: TGTGCCAGTAGCGCGGGCATTAGCACAGATACGCAGTATTTT. Translation: CASSAGISTDTQYF.

This chain connects TRBV30 to TRBJ2-7; D perhaps matches TRBD2 (5 bases). Germline V gives CDR1 GTSNPN, CDR2 SVGIG (reference sequence). The ends were cut back, 0 bases at V and 4 bases at J, with 7 bases in the middle. This CDR3 has 12 residues. The CDR3 loop reads CAWSVAGYEQYF. The CDR3 DNA is TGTGCCTGGAGTGTGGCGGGTTACGAGCAGTACTTC.

A word on this clone: This same CDR3 is encoded by further DNA sequences in the sample. The V and J genes are TRBV19 and TRBJ2-5; D unclear. Germline V CDR1 and CDR2: LNHDA, SQIVND (reference sequence). The CDR3 has 12 residues. V was cut by 3 bases and J by 5 bases, with 7 bases left in between. CDR3 protein: CASSITGETQYF. The CDR3 coding sequence is TGTGCCAGTAGTATTACGGGTGAGACCCAGTACTTC.

V is TRBV5-1 and J is TRBJ2-7; the D gene could be TRBD1 or TRBD2 (5 bases each). The CDR3 runs to 16 residues. The V gene lost 0 bases and the J gene lost 4 bases, with 17 bases spanning the gap. CDR1 is SGHRS and CDR2 is YFSETQ in the germline V gene. As DNA, the CDR3 is TGCGCCAGCAGCTTGGTAGGTACGGGACGGCATTACGAGCAGTACTTC. Residues: CASSLVGTGRHYEQYF. Full variable domain (missing parts from reference TRBV5-1 and TRBJ2-7): KAGVTQTPRYLIKTRGQQVTLSCSPISGHRSVSWYQQTPGQGLQFLFEYFSETQRNKGNFPGRFSGRQFSNSRSEMNVSTLELGDSALYLCASSLVGTGRHYEQYFGPGTRLTVT.

This clone was counted a single time. The rearrangement joins TRBV15 to TRBJ1-3; D is unclear. Germline CDR1 and CDR2: LNHNV and YYDKDF (reference sequence). V was clipped by 3 bases and J by 3 bases, with 6 bases between them. The CDR3 consists of 13 residues. The CDR3 nucleotides read TGTGCCACCAGCAGGGGCATTGGAAACACCATATATTTT. Translation: CATSRGIGNTIYF.

Of note for this clone: This specimen includes other DNA sequences encoding the same CDR3. The rearrangement joins TRBV5-6 to TRBJ2-1; 8 bases match TRBD2. The junction had 6 bases not matched to a gene; V was cut back by 0 bases and J by 7 bases. Germline V gives CDR1 SGHDT, CDR2 YYEEEE. This CDR3 is 15 amino acids long. CDR3 protein: CASSLVGRAGNEQFF. CDR3 coding DNA: TGTGCCAGCAGCTTGGTCGGGAGGGCCGGGAATGAGCAGTTCTTC.

J is TRBJ2-2 and V is TRBV13; 13 bases fit TRBD2. Germline values: CDR1 PRHDT, CDR2 FYEKMQ (reference sequence). V gave up 3 bases and J gave up 5 bases; unmatched junction bases: 6. This CDR3 spans 17 amino acids. Written as DNA, the CDR3 is TGTGCCAGCAGCTTCTCCGGACTAGCGGGAGTTACCGGGGAGCTGTTTTTT. Protein product: CASSFSGLAGVTGELFF.

This chain connects TRBV9 to TRBJ1-2; tentative D call: TRBD1 (6 bases). The CDR3 covers 13 residues. V shed 4 bases and J shed 0 bases, with 7 bases lying between them. Per germline, CDR1 SGDLS and CDR2 YYNGEE. Here the CDR3 DNA reads TGTGCCAGCAGCCGGACAGCTAACTATGGCTACACCTTC. Its translation: CASSRTANYGYTF.

V gene TRBV6-1 combines with J gene TRBJ2-2; 7 bases fit TRBD2. Trimming at V came to 11 bases and at J to 5 bases, leaving 5 bases not matched to a gene. CDR3 length equals 12 residues. Germline V CDR1 and CDR2: MNHNS, SASEGT. CDR3 sequence: CAAWEGTGELFF. The CDR3 bases are TGTGCCGCTTGGGAGGGGACCGGGGAGCTGTTTTTT.

This clone was found a few times. This chain links TRBV5-4 with TRBJ2-6; TRBD1 matches at 9 bases. This CDR3 has 15 residues. After removal of 3 bases from V and 2 bases from J, the junction contained 0 bases not matched to a gene. CDR1 SGHNT and CDR2 YYREEE come from the germline V gene (reference sequence). As DNA, the CDR3 is TGTGCCAGCAGCTGGGACAGGGCTGGGGCCAACGTCCTGACTTTC. Protein: CASSWDRAGANVLTF.

The chain is built from TRBV7-2 and TRBJ2-7; D is ambiguous. Germline CDR1 and CDR2: SGHTA and FQGNSA. This CDR3 has 14 residues. Trimming stripped 1 base from V and 3 bases from J, with 10 bases between. This CDR3 reads CASSLEHKLYEQYF. DNA for the CDR3: TGTGCCAGCAGCTTAGAACACAAGCTCTACGAGCAGTACTTC.

The CDR3, as DNA: TGTGCCAGTTGGCCGGGTAGCCCCCGCTACGAGCAGTACTTC. It is translated as CASWPGSPRYEQYF. The chain uses TRBV28 and TRBJ2-7; D remains ambiguous. Germline V gene sequence: CDR1 MDHEN, CDR2 SYDVKM. The CDR3 covers 14 residues. V lost 9 bases to trimming and J lost 3 bases, with 18 bases between them.